Described below is a single T cell receptor beta chain sequence and its context. Its antigen is not known. In the study's own analysis: Filtering was not the same, since immunoSEQ gave junction-only sequences without quality scores. The assay was immunoSEQ multiplex PCR, and TCRdb's table has in-frame clones only and misses some. D and trimming were read from the DNA, whereas the V and J calls and clone size are those reported in that table. The data show roughly 500,000 clones, 79% seen once. The sample originates from a study of shared clonotypes between healthy human individuals. V shed 0 bases and J 3 bases; nucleotides not matched to a gene: 0. The CDR3 consists of 14 residues. The germline CDR1 and CDR2 sequences are SGHRS and YFSETQ. The donors were adults (healthy and HIV-negative) with no recent acute infections or vaccinations. Extraction of genomic DNA in unsorted samples used about 81 million PBMCs.

Notes on the study in general: Donors were few, which limited the genetic and exposure-history diversity represented.

Sequencing was carried out using PBMCs. The chain employs TRBV5-1 and TRBJ2-1, with 7 bases matching TRBD1. The clonotype originates from a woman aged 35 to 49 in good health. Some clones in this sample may be carry-over from other donors' samples. In DNA form, the CDR3 reads TGCGCCAGCAGCTTGGACAGGGGCTACAATGAGCAGTTCTTC. This gives the protein CASSLDRGYNEQFF.